This T cell receptor (beta chain) was found in a study of identical twins. Using its own MiXCR run on the 5' RACE reads, TCRdb lists one record per CDR3 protein. The data show approximately 94,000 distinct CDR3 sequences, less than 6.5% seen once. The J segment lost 5 bases and the V segment lost 3 bases, leaving 13 bases of the junction unmatched. The germline V gene encodes CDR1 MGHDK and CDR2 SYGVNS. The CDR3 has 17 amino acids. This clonotype was counted a few times. This TCR was recovered from a woman between 45 and 60 years old in good health. The sequenced sample was memory T cells sorted from blood. The chain joins TRBV25-1 to TRBJ2-5, with 9 bases lining up with TRBD2. The CDR3 region has the DNA TGTGCCAGCAGTGACCCTCGAGCGGGAGGAGGGATGGAGACCCAGTACTTC. Encoded protein: CASSDPRAGGGMETQYF.